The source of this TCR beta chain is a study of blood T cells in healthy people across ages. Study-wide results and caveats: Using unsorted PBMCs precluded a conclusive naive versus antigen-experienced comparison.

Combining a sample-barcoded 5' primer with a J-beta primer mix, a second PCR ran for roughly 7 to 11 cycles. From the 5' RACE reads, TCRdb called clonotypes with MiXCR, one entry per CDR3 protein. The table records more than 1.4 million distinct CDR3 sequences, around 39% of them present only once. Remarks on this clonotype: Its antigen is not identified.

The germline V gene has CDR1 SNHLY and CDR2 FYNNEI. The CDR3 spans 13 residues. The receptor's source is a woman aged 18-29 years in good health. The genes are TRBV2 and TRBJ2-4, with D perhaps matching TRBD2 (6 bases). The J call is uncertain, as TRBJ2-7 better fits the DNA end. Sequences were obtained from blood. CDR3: CASRETSTGEQYF. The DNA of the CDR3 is TGTGCCAGCAGGGAAACTAGCACGGGCGAGCAGTACTTC.